One and the same sample provided the 3 T cell receptor beta chains below, sequenced in a study of shared clonotypes between healthy human individuals. Here immunoSEQ multiplex PCR was the method, and the copy in TCRdb shows in-frame clones only, minus some. The sample consists of just over 2,000,000 clones, roughly 95% of them appearing once. Sequencing used naive CD4+ T cells sorted from blood. As to subset: CD45RA+ positively selected. The receptors stem from a man younger than 35 in good health.

Notes on this clone: Other nucleotide sequences in the sample specify the same CDR3. The chain carries TRBV20-1 and TRBJ2-7; maybe TRBD1 (6 bases). The germline V gene has CDR1 DFQATT and CDR2 SNEGSKA (reference sequence). The CDR3 has 11 amino acids. Trimming shortened V by 6 bases and J by 4 bases, and 10 bases separated the two germline ends. CDR3 sequence: CSARGRYEQYF. Here the CDR3 DNA reads TGCAGTGCCAGGGGAAGGTACGAGCAGTACTTC.

V is TRBV29-1 and J is TRBJ1-2; no reliable D call. Germline CDR1 reads SQVTM; CDR2 reads ANQGSEA. The CDR3 has 12 amino acids. The ends were cut back, 2 bases at V and 8 bases at J, with 12 bases in the middle. The CDR3 region is CSVETAPGGYTF. CDR3 in DNA: TGCAGCGTTGAAACGGCCCCGGGGGGCTACACCTTC.

The genes are TRBV2 and TRBJ2-2; 8 bases map to TRBD1. The CDR3 sequence is 16 residues long. J was trimmed by 7 bases and V by 3 bases; bases with no gene match: 10. Germline lookup yields CDR1 SNHLY and CDR2 FYNNEI. The CDR3 region is CASSDKQGESGGELFF. Written as DNA, the CDR3 is TGTGCCAGCAGTGATAAACAGGGGGAATCAGGCGGGGAGCTGTTTTTT.